This record covers a single T cell receptor beta chain. Antigen specificity is unknown. Sequencing was performed with immunoSEQ multiplex PCR; in TCRdb, only in-frame clones are kept and a portion is missing. This table has roughly 65,000 clones, 75% to 90% appearing once. The data originate from a study of T cell responses to AZD1222 COVID-19 vaccine. Regarding the study as a whole: Nearly half of spike-specific TCRs reportedly target variant regions that are unmutated in the B.1.351 and B.1.1.7 variants.

This receptor was obtained from an adult who received the AZD1222 COVID-19 vaccine. This specimen was peripheral blood, taken 28 days after the second AZD1222 dose.

Here the CDR3 DNA reads TGTGCCAGCAGCGGGGGAGGGGTCACTGAAGCTTTCTTT. Translated, it gives CASSGGGVTEAFF. The rearrangement joins TRBV6-5 to TRBJ1-1, with TRBD1 as a possible D gene (5 bases). From germline, CDR1 is MNHEY and CDR2 SVGAGI. V was trimmed by 6 bases and J by 4 bases, leaving 12 bases between them. The CDR3 length is 13 residues.